These 9 T cell receptor beta chains originate from one sample sequenced in a study of cytomegalovirus exposure and HLA in healthy donors. With 60 Vbeta and 13 Jbeta primers, the PCR was carried out. Libraries were prepared by immunoSEQ multiplex PCR; TCRdb keeps only in-frame clonotypes and omits some of them. The sample carries 150,000 to 200,000 clones, about 80% recorded once. The material sequenced was PBMCs. The receptors were gathered from a woman between 45 and 60 years old in good health and CMV-seronegative.

This chain uses TRBV7-9 with TRBJ2-3; TRBD2 matches at 8 bases. This CDR3 spans 16 amino acids. CDR1 and CDR2 (germline): SEHNR, FQNEAQ (reference sequence). V was pared by 2 bases and J by 5 bases, with 9 bases of the junction left unmatched. The CDR3 is CASSLLTGRAVDTQYF. The CDR3 nucleotides are TGTGCCAGCAGCTTACTTACCGGGAGGGCCGTAGATACGCAGTATTTT. Combining the CDR3 with reference TRBV7-9 and TRBJ2-3 gives the whole variable domain DTGVSQNPRHKITKRGQNVTFRCDPISEHNRLYWYRQTLGQGPEFLTYFQNEAQLEKSRLLSDRFSAERPKGSFSTLEIQRTEQGDSAMYLCASSLLTGRAVDTQYFGPGTRLTVL.

The chain employs TRBV25-1 and TRBJ2-1; TRBD1 matches 9 bases. Trimming cost V 3 bases and J 8 bases; bases outside gene matches: 8. CDR1 and CDR2 (germline): MGHDK, SYGVNS. The CDR3 covers 15 residues. In DNA form, the CDR3 reads TGTGCCAGCAGTGACAGGGACAGGGAGGTCGATGAGCAGTTCTTC. This gives the protein CASSDRDREVDEQFF.

This chain joins TRBV27 and TRBJ1-4; no clear D. CDR1 and CDR2 from the germline V gene are MNHEY and SMNVEV (reference sequence). The CDR3 sequence is 14 residues long. With 5 bases removed from V and 8 bases from J, the gap between germline ends came to 15 bases. This CDR3 is CASSRSRVGEKLFF. CDR3 sequence (DNA): TGTGCCAGCAGTCGCAGTCGGGTCGGAGAAAAACTGTTTTTT.

V gene TRBV2 combines with J gene TRBJ2-5, with a weak D call TRBD2 (5 bases). This CDR3 has 12 residues. Germline CDR1 reads SNHLY; CDR2 reads FYNNEI. V lost 8 bases to trimming and J lost 5 bases, with 12 bases between them. CDR3 amino acids: CASRDQRETQYF. CDR3 sequence (DNA): TGTGCCAGCCGGGATCAGCGGGAGACCCAGTACTTC. Supplemented by reference TRBV2 and TRBJ2-5, the full variable domain reads EPEVTQTPSHQVTQMGQEVILRCVPISNHLYFYWYRQILGQKVEFLVSFYNNEISEKSEIFDDQFSVERPDGSNFTLKIRSTKLEDSAMYFCASRDQRETQYFGPGTRLLVL.

The gene calls are TRBV6-1 and TRBJ1-3; 9 positions agree with TRBD1. CDR3 length equals 15 residues. The germline V gene encodes CDR1 MNHNS and CDR2 SASEGT. V dropped 10 bases and J dropped 0; count of bases not matched to a gene: 7. The CDR3 is CATKTGGSSGNTIYF. DNA for the CDR3: TGTGCCACCAAGACAGGGGGTTCCTCTGGAAACACCATATATTTT.

This chain joins TRBV27 and TRBJ2-1, with D unclear. The CDR3 is 12 residues long. The germline CDR1 and CDR2 sequences are MNHEY and SMNVEV (reference sequence). Trimming left V 5 bases short and J 8 bases short, with 10 bases between. CDR3 nucleotide sequence: TGTGCCAGCAGTCCCCCGGGTCATGAGCAGTTCTTC. Its translation is CASSPPGHEQFF.

V and J are TRBV7-3 and TRBJ2-1; 16 bases line up with TRBD2. Germline-derived CDR1 and CDR2 are SGHTA and FQGTGA. The CDR3 covers 18 residues. The junction had 8 bases not matched to a gene; V was cut back by 0 bases and J by 9 bases. CDR3 in amino acids: CASSLTVGTSGGAGEQFF. In nucleotides, the CDR3 is TGTGCCAGCAGCTTAACGGTTGGGACTAGCGGGGGGGCGGGTGAGCAGTTCTTC.

V gene TRBV7-9 combines with J gene TRBJ2-7; D remains ambiguous. The V gene's germline CDR1 is SEHNR and CDR2 FQNEAQ (reference sequence). This CDR3 has 13 amino acids. Trimming took off 1 base at V and 6 bases at J, with 10 bases between the two ends. The CDR3, as DNA: TGTGCCAGCAGCTTAGTCGGGTACCTCGAGCAGTACTTC. Protein sequence: CASSLVGYLEQYF.

The table lists this clone with a few counts. The chain is built from TRBV9 and TRBJ1-2; 11 bases agree with TRBD1. With 4 bases clipped from V and 5 bases from J, the junction kept 10 bases outside the gene matches. Germline-derived CDR1 and CDR2 are SGDLS and YYNGEE. The CDR3 consists of 16 residues. CDR3 in amino acids: CASSPRTGQGAYGYTF. The CDR3 DNA is TGTGCCAGCAGCCCTAGGACTGGACAGGGGGCTTATGGCTACACCTTC.